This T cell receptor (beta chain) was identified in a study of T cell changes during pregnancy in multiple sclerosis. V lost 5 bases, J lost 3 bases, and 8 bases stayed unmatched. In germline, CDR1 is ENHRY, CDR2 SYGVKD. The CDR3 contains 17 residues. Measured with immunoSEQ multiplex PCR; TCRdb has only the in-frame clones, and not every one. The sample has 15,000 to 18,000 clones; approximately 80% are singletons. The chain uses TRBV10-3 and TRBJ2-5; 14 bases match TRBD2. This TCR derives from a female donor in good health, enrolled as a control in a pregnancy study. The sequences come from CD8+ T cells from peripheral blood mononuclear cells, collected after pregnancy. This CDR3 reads CAISPGTSGGGEETQYF. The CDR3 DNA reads TGTGCCATCAGTCCCGGGACTAGCGGGGGAGGAGAAGAGACCCAGTACTTC.